Listed here is a single T cell receptor (beta chain). This entry belongs to a study of blood T cell repertoires in COVID-19. Overall study context: Samples of COVID-19 (acute and convalescent) were obtained from the United States, Italy and Spain. Sources were T cells, B-cell-depleted T cells, or PBMCs; the material itself was cDNA or gDNA.

CDR3 size: 13 residues. Per the germline V gene, CDR1 is SGHDN and CDR2 is FVKESK. Trimming took off 0 bases at V and 7 bases at J, with 9 bases between the two ends. Original methodology: Amplification with reference gene primers provided the estimates of nucleated cell counts. Assay: immunoSEQ multiplex PCR; the TCRdb copy retains only in-frame clones and omits some. V, J and clone size are those of that table, while D and trimming were read from the DNA. The table lists about 280,000 clones, approximately 84% of them singletons. The chain joins TRBV14 to TRBJ1-2; unclear D gene. The sequencing input was peripheral blood. This TCR came from a woman aged 30 to 39 who had recovered from COVID-19. The CDR3 sequence: CASSQDRQAGYTF. CDR3 in DNA: TGTGCCAGCAGCCAAGATAGGCAGGCTGGCTACACCTTC.